This TCR beta chain was sequenced for a study of blood T cell repertoires in COVID-19. Study summary: From T cells, B-cell-depleted T cells, or PBMCs came the material, which was cDNA or gDNA.

Trimming shortened V by 1 base and J by 3 bases, and 16 bases separated the two germline ends. CDR1 is SGHRS and CDR2 is YFSETQ in the germline V gene. The CDR3 extends over 17 amino acids. Sequencing used immunoSEQ multiplex PCR; TCRdb keeps in-frame clones, though not all of them. This table holds under 200,000 clones, roughly nine tenths found once. This TCR was sampled from a man between 60 and 75 years old with active or convalescent COVID-19. The sequenced sample consisted of peripheral blood. The V call is TRBV5-1, the J call TRBJ1-4; tentatively, D is TRBD1 (6 bases). CDR3 nucleotide sequence: TGCGCCAGCAGCTTGCGGTCGGGGGGCACGGCTAATGAAAAACTGTTTTTT. The encoded protein is CASSLRSGGTANEKLFF.